This note documents a single TCR beta chain sequence. Other nucleotide sequences from this sample produce the same CDR3. Measured with immunoSEQ multiplex PCR; TCRdb has only the in-frame clones, and not every one. The sample yields approximately 120,000 clones, around 86% seen once. This sample is part of a study of blood T cell repertoires in COVID-19. This CDR3 is built from 14 residues. V dropped 1 base and J dropped 3 bases, with 6 bases sitting between them. Germline V lookup: CDR1 SGHTA, CDR2 FQGNSA. Sequencing was performed on peripheral blood. V and J are TRBV7-2 and TRBJ2-2; no firm D call. The TCR originated in a man aged 60 to 75 with acute or convalescent COVID-19. The CDR3 here is CASSLGHYTGELFF. Here the CDR3 DNA reads TGTGCCAGCAGCTTAGGACATTACACCGGGGAGCTGTTTTTT. Together with reference TRBV7-2 and TRBJ2-2, the CDR3 gives the full variable domain: GAGVSQSPSNKVTEKGKDVELRCDPISGHTALYWYRQSLGQGLEFLIYFQGNSAPDKSGLPSDRFSAERTGGSVSTLTIQRTQQEDSAVYLCASSLGHYTGELFFGEGSRLTVL.